This TCR beta chain comes out of a study of T-cell memory formation after mild COVID-19 (dated by TCRdb to the early 2020s). Concerning the study at large: TCR sequence clusters from the two donors were found to be largely donor specific. Two young, previously healthy adult volunteers, one female and one male, were included in the cohort. T-cell clones expanding and contracting after mild COVID-19 in two donors were tracked by longitudinal TCRalpha and TCRbeta repertoire sequencing.

The junction shows trimming of 0 bases on V and 0 bases on J, plus 5 bases between the germline ends. From the cysteine through the phenylalanine, the CDR3 covers 14 amino acids. Only CDR3 DNA is held: 42 bases, read in frame from base 1. The germline V gene encodes CDR1 MNHEY and CDR2 SVGEGT. This clonotype turned up a few times. The target of this receptor is not known. No base qualities exist here, and no much larger clone lies one base off it. For sequencing, an Illumina NovaSeq 6000 was employed. TCRalpha and TCRbeta cDNA libraries were built by 5'RACE with constant-segment primers, adding sample barcodes and unique molecular identifiers. Trizol reagent was used to extract RNA from every sample. Amplification of the libraries took two PCR steps, and the second step added a second sample barcode plus Illumina TruSeq adapters. Libraries were sequenced on an Illumina NovaSeq with 2 x 150 bp paired-end reads. The study's own analysis went as follows. Reads were demultiplexed and collapsed into UMI-guided consensus sequences with migec v1.2.7. With mixcr v2.1.11, UMI consensuses were aligned to TRA and TRB V and J templates and assembled into clonotypes. A clonotype was counted as expanded or contracted only when both edgeR and NoisET called the clonotype significant, with the noise models trained on biological replicates. edgeR calls used a false discovery rate-adjusted p below 0.01 and a log2 fold-change threshold of 1. PCA with hierarchical clustering of max-normalized trajectories of the 1000 most abundant clonotypes was used as exploratory dynamics analysis. The CD4 or CD8 phenotype of responding clones was assigned using the separately sequenced CD4+ and CD8+ repertoires. Clones were called with MiXCR by TCRdb after fastp trimmed the public reads at Q25, and only in-frame beta chains were retained. CDR3 protein sequences are deduplicated, and each keeps its most common genes and DNA. TCRdb, not the original authors, processed these V and J calls. The sample yields some 160,000 distinct CDR3 sequences; roughly 13% were counted once. The ten largest account for 3% to 4% of the sample.

PBMCs were isolated by Ficoll-Paque density gradient centrifugation. Broad study findings and their caveats: The study covered only a couple of mild cases, and larger cohorts including severe cases with pre-infection samples were considered necessary. The second-wave clones that peaked on day 37 were not confirmed to be SARS-CoV-2 specific. Contracting CD4+ clones were found mainly in CM and EM memory subsets, while CD8+ clones were enriched in EMRA. The detection of some responding clones in pre-infection memory suggests that pre-existing cross-reactive memory T cells joined the SARS-CoV-2 response. Clones contracting from day 15 to 85 had balanced CD4/CD8 phenotypes, while a second wave expanding from day 15 to 37 was biased towards CD4+.

The sample consisted of PBMCs or a T cell subset sorted from them (not recorded which). The receptor comes from a young man who had mild COVID-19 (a few samples of this study predate the infection). The sample titles of this study are shuffled in the database, so cell type and time point are left out; the donor was told from shared clones. The receptor chain draws on TRBV6-2 or TRBV6-3 and TRBJ1-1; too little of a D gene remains to name it. The nucleotides are TGTGCCAGCAGTTACTCGAGGATGAACACTGAAGCTTTCTTT. Its coded protein is CASSYSRMNTEAFF.